Sequencing of this TCR beta chain was carried out in a study of cytomegalovirus exposure and HLA in healthy donors (dated by TCRdb to about 2017). For the study in its entirety: According to an earlier analysis of 587 of the donors, some 180 million T cells yielded 120 million or so unique TCR beta sequences and roughly 280 Gb of sequence data. About 280 gigabases of sequencing data and approximately 93 million unique TCR sequences were included in an early release covering about 700 HLA-typed donors. Of the roughly 400 genotyped donors, over 70% fell in the genetic ancestry cluster associated with self-reported Caucasian donors. The aim of the study was to test whether cataloging public T cell receptors could identify signatures of past pathogen exposure. The study profiled the T cell repertoires of under 850 subjects by immunosequencing and related them to cytomegalovirus serostatus. A separate validation cohort of 90 to 150 different subjects was used in addition to the roughly 620-subject first cohort. To predict cytomegalovirus infection status, the study brought together high-throughput TCR immunosequencing, statistical association of individual TCRs with disease status, and machine learning. To study patterns of TCR occurrence, a later analysis re-analyzed previously published TCR beta repertoires from several hundred donors and added high-resolution HLA genotyping. Rather than drawing on any new phenotypic data, the later analysis identified candidate immune exposures from TCR beta sequences and the way those sequences occurred across donors. An earlier analysis of approximately 580 of the donors used high-throughput TCR beta sequencing to judge whether each TCR beta V gene segment behaved as functional or pseudogenic. Donor age, sex, ethnicity and CMV serostatus were compiled alongside the repertoire data. A later genetic analysis took genome-wide SNP genotypes for about 55% of the 666 donors and used that subset as a discovery cohort. Every repertoire in the discovery cohort had been generated on one and the same sequencing platform. Class I and class II HLA loci were covered by the typing at four-digit resolution. Typing coverage varied by locus: roughly 629-640 donors for A, B, C, DRB1 and DQB1; more than 500 for DQA1; some 610 for DPA1; under 490 for DPB1. A handful of DR-DQ haplotypes were handled as single units for association and clustering because linkage in the cohort was strong. Among some 410 genotyped donors of the cohort, an average of approximately 240,000 unique TCR beta nucleotide sequences was sequenced per donor, of which roughly 18% were non-productive.

Looking up the germline V gene yields CDR1 SGHRS and CDR2 YFSETQ. V has 5 bases trimmed and J has 8 bases trimmed; junction bases matching no gene number 8. Counted from cysteine to phenylalanine, this CDR3 has 14 amino acids. Only CDR3 DNA remains: 42 bases, in frame from the first base. Library preparation was by the immunoSEQ multiplex PCR assay. The multiplex PCR relied on a mix of 60 forward primers for TCR Vbeta segments and 13 reverse primers for TCR Jbeta segments. The CDR3 region of rearranged TCR beta genes was amplified from genomic DNA by a multiplex PCR assay. The amplified TCR beta libraries were sequenced on the Illumina HiSeq System as 87-base-pair reads. The study's processing was this. A later analysis counted about 82 million unique TCR beta chains across the 700 or so repertoires, and around 9.9 million of these chains were shared by at least two donors. Raw reads were error-corrected and collapsed into unique sequences with a nearest-neighbor algorithm that merged closely related sequences to remove PCR and sequencing errors. CDR3 sequences were aligned to IMGT reference sequences to assign V, D and J gene segments. Each retained sequence needed at least a six-nucleotide match to both a V gene segment and a J gene segment. Rearrangements were called productive when the CDR3 lacked stop codons and stayed in frame with V and J; all others were non-productive. CDR3 was defined by IMGT convention, running from the second conserved V-encoded cysteine to the conserved J-encoded phenylalanine. Sequences without an unambiguous match to a single V gene segment were excluded from the earlier analysis of about 640 of the donors. In an earlier analysis of approximately 610 of the donors, V segments were called functional above 56.7% productive rearrangements and were called segregating when the between-donor standard deviation exceeded 5%. A statistical classification framework was developed to diagnose cytomegalovirus status using the catalog of TCR beta chain sequences. A later analysis assigned V and J genes by comparing TCR nucleotide sequences with IMGT/GENE-DB human TR gene sequences. The TCRdist pipeline was used in a later analysis to assign CDR3 sequences and most-parsimonious VDJ recombination scenarios. In a later analysis, each TCR beta chain was defined by its CDR3 amino acid sequence together with its V-gene family, and reads without a unique V-gene family were excluded. To address suspected cross-contamination and a sequencing artifact, a later analysis removed under 600 highly shared, low-generation-probability nucleotide sequences. A later analysis calculated a clonal expansion index for each public chain from normalized within-repertoire ranks of inferred template counts. Generation probabilities in a later analysis came from a VDJ recombination model fitted to out-of-frame rearrangements, and those results were checked against IGoR. Hypergeometric tests were used in a later analysis to score TCR-TCR, TCR-HLA and TCR-CMV co-occurrence, with a repertoire-size bias correction applied to the TCR pairs. To estimate false discovery rates, a later analysis permuted the HLA or CMV assignments 20 times. In a later analysis, co-occurring TCRs were grouped using DBSCAN, with TCRdist sequence similarity added in when clustering inside HLA-allele-positive subsets. Repertoires with fewer than 30,000 or more than 120,000 public chains, plus five repertoires with anomalous nucleotide sharing, were excluded from co-occurrence clustering. Held by TCRdb, this immuneACCESS table contains in-frame sequences only and omits some clones. Under half of the omission traces to an unresolved V gene where checked; the cause of the rest is unknown. V and J calls and clone size are as listed in that table; D and trimming were resolved from the DNA. This sample is represented by 150,000 to 160,000 clones; 80% of them were singletons. Jointly, the top ten make up roughly 13% of the sample.

The cohort consisted of more than 650 healthy bone marrow donors. All cohort members were sampled while nominally healthy, although unrecorded immune exposures were likely present. The donor was CMV seropositive and belonged to the group of about 290 seropositive cohort members. A peripheral blood sample was provided by each donor, and peripheral blood mononuclear cells were used for TCR beta sequencing. The Qiagen DNeasy Blood Extraction Kit was used to extract genomic DNA from the blood cell samples. Overall study outcomes, separate from this receptor: Compared with equally common non-associated chains, HLA-associated TCR beta chains in a later analysis were more clonally expanded and had lower generation probabilities. The 87-base-pair reads could not distinguish some IMGT-functional V segments, including TRBV6-2 and TRBV6-3, so those segments were excluded. In an earlier analysis of about 550 of the donors, most TCR beta V segments were observed in productive rearrangements about 87% or about 30% of the time, broadly matching IMGT annotations. The sequencing pipeline was judged likely to have produced a cluster of highly shared sequence variants as a technical artifact. The study listed over 150 TCR beta chains as associated with cytomegalovirus. When HLA alleles, especially DR and DQ, strongly co-occurred, attributing TCR associations to individual alleles was difficult. In this cohort, only TCR beta chains were sequenced, and detectable features were limited by the absence of alpha or paired-chain data. In a later analysis, most CMV-associated TCR beta chains were found to appear HLA-restricted, with HLA associations seemingly driven largely by CMV exposure. Presence/absence analyses assumed roughly uniform sequencing depth across donors, an assumption that may not hold. A later analysis reported that several top co-occurrence clusters appeared linked to parvovirus B19, influenza, CMV and Epstein-Barr virus. The only immune exposure information available for the cohort was CMV serostatus. Across donors, most TCR sequences were observed very rarely, whereas some public TCRs were present in many individuals. Compared with the roughly 670-donor mean, donors in an Asian-associated ancestry cluster had fewer N-insertions in productive TCRs, according to a later genetic analysis. A further reported finding was that TCR beta sequences accurately predicted the HLA-A and HLA-B alleles for most subjects in the first cohort. In both the original and validation cohorts, the classifier was reported to diagnose cytomegalovirus status with high specificity and sensitivity. Because counts were too low, more than 15 rarely observed V segments, including chromosome 9 orphons, were left out of the earlier analysis of a few hundred of the donors. At a false discovery rate of 0.05, a later analysis linked 15,000 to 20,000 TCR beta sequences to specific HLA alleles. In a later analysis, the rate of TCR association differed among HLA loci, with DRB1 alleles having the most associated TCRs and HLA-C alleles having the fewest. A few of the identified cytomegalovirus-associated TCR beta chains were confirmed in vitro to be specific for cytomegalovirus antigens. According to the authors, the approach could potentially be generalized to other disease states and immunological phenotypes. Because HLA typing was unavailable for some donors at each locus, only the typed subset was used in association tests. Linkage disequilibrium might explain the correlated functional status among segregating V segments, but an unknown experimental factor could not be ruled out. A later genetic analysis associated a missense DCLRE1C variant with V-gene and J-gene trimming of TCR beta chains, and an independent cohort replicated the association.

Turning to this clone: Its antigen target is currently unknown. Per-nucleotide qualities are absent, and no much larger clonotype sits a single base away.

The specimen sequenced was PBMCs. The receptor comes from a man aged 25-40 years in good health and CMV-seropositive. This sequence uses TRBV5-1 and TRBJ2-1, and TRBD1 matches 9 of the central bases. In nucleotides, the sequence is TGCGCCAGCAGGCCGGGACAGGGAGGGCATGAGCAGTTCTTC. Its amino acids are CASRPGQGGHEQFF.